This T cell receptor (beta chain) was recorded in a study of OX40 agonist ivuxolimab in advanced cancers. This clone was observed a handful of times. Using immunoSEQ multiplex PCR, the repertoire was profiled, and TCRdb retains in-frame clones only, with some absent. The table has roughly 72,000 clones, 89% seen once. The clonotype was recovered from an adult with an advanced solid tumor such as melanoma, head and neck, liver or kidney cancer. The sample consisted of CD4+ or CD8+ T cells sorted from blood, taken in a trial of the OX40 agonist ivuxolimab.

The chain's CDR3 is CASSSEYNEQFF. CDR3 nucleotide sequence: TGCGCCAGCAGCTCGGAATACAATGAGCAGTTCTTC. J is TRBJ2-1 and V is TRBV5-1; D ambiguous. The CDR3 runs to 12 residues. V was trimmed by 3 bases and J by 4 bases, leaving 5 bases between them. CDR1 and CDR2 from the germline V gene are SGHRS and YFSETQ. The full variable domain, with the rest looked up from reference TRBV5-1 and TRBJ2-1, is KAGVTQTPRYLIKTRGQQVTLSCSPISGHRSVSWYQQTPGQGLQFLFEYFSETQRNKGNFPGRFSGRQFSNSRSEMNVSTLELGDSALYLCASSSEYNEQFFGPGTRLTVL.